The rows below give T cell receptor beta chains drawn from one sample of a study of cytotoxic CD8 clonotypes in ibrutinib-treated CLL. The data were produced by immunoSEQ multiplex PCR, yet TCRdb's version contains in-frame clones alone and is incomplete. Among about 160,000 clones listed, roughly 80% were seen once. The sequencing here drew on PBMCs, taken after 12 months of ibrutinib treatment. These receptors came from a human donor with chronic lymphocytic leukemia. CDR3s include the opening cysteine and the closing phenylalanine or tryptophan. Each record gives: clone size, V gene, J gene, D gene, CDR3 protein, CDR3 DNA. D genes are given only for firm matches. Size values are once, few and many counts, or a class for expanded clones, and some rows have none.

size: .; V: TRBV2; J: TRBJ2-5; D: TRBD1; CDR3: CASSIGTGGETQYF; DNA: TGTGCCAGCAGTATAGGGACAGGGGGGGAGACCCAGTACTTC
size: .; V: TRBV28; J: TRBJ1-3; D: .; CDR3: CASSSTGHQGNTIYF; DNA: TGTGCCAGCAGCTCTACAGGTCACCAAGGAAACACCATATATTTT
size: once; V: TRBV28; J: TRBJ1-1; D: .; CDR3: CASSFSSRGVTEAFF; DNA: TGTGCCAGCAGTTTCAGTAGTAGGGGGGTCACTGAAGCTTTCTTT
size: .; V: TRBV7-9; J: TRBJ2-7; D: TRBD1; CDR3: CASSSTGSNSYEQYF; DNA: TGTGCCAGCAGCTCGACAGGGTCGAACTCCTACGAGCAGTACTTC
size: once; V: TRBV20-1; J: TRBJ2-4; D: TRBD1; CDR3: CSATTGVQYF; DNA: TGCAGTGCTACGACAGGGGTTCAGTACTTC
size: few; V: TRBV15; J: TRBJ2-7; D: .; CDR3: CATSSFQGLYEQYF; DNA: TGTGCCACCAGCAGTTTCCAGGGTTTATACGAGCAGTACTTC
size: .; V: TRBV7-9; J: TRBJ1-6; D: TRBD1; CDR3: CASSSQGQGGSPLHF; DNA: TGTGCCAGCAGCTCACAGGGACAGGGCGGATCACCCCTCCACTTT
size: .; V: TRBV18; J: TRBJ2-1; D: TRBD2; CDR3: CASSPTGLAGMDEQFF; DNA: TGTGCCAGCTCACCTACCGGACTAGCGGGAATGGATGAGCAGTTCTTC
size: few; V: TRBV4-2; J: TRBJ1-1; D: .; CDR3: CASSQDRDMNTEAFF; DNA: TGTGCCAGCAGCCAAGATCGGGATATGAACACTGAAGCTTTCTTT
size: once; V: TRBV7-2; J: TRBJ2-6; D: .; CDR3: CASSEALGGANVLTF; DNA: TGTGCCAGCAGCGAAGCTTTAGGTGGGGCCAACGTCCTGACTTTC
size: .; V: TRBV30; J: TRBJ1-2; D: TRBD1; CDR3: CAWRSRTGANTQTNYGYTF; DNA: TGTGCCTGGAGATCCAGGACAGGGGCGAACACCCAGACTAACTATGGCTACACCTTC
size: .; V: TRBV7-6; J: TRBJ1-1; D: .; CDR3: CASSSTGPTEAFF; DNA: TGTGCCAGCAGCTCAACGGGCCCCACTGAAGCTTTCTTT
size: .; V: TRBV9; J: TRBJ1-6; D: TRBD1; CDR3: CASSYRDRGLYNSPLHF; DNA: TGTGCCAGCAGCTACCGGGACAGGGGACTTTATAATTCACCCCTCCACTTT
size: once; V: TRBV10-3; J: TRBJ1-1; D: .; CDR3: CAISLGVNTEAFF; DNA: TGTGCCATCAGCCTGGGGGTCAACACTGAAGCTTTCTTT
size: .; V: TRBV19; J: TRBJ1-1; D: TRBD1; CDR3: CASSIPEQGFTEAFF; DNA: TGTGCCAGTAGTATCCCCGAACAGGGGTTTACTGAAGCTTTCTTT
size: .; V: TRBV19; J: TRBJ1-3; D: .; CDR3: CASSIRELSGNTIYF; DNA: TGTGCCAGTAGTATACGGGAGCTCTCTGGAAACACCATATATTTT
size: .; V: TRBV20-1; J: TRBJ2-5; D: .; CDR3: CSASAGQTQYF; DNA: TGCAGTGCTAGCGCTGGCCAGACCCAGTACTTC
size: .; V: TRBV7-3; J: TRBJ2-3; D: TRBD2; CDR3: CASSYPGLAGGPDTQYF; DNA: TGTGCCAGCAGCTATCCGGGACTAGCGGGGGGGCCGGATACGCAGTATTTT
size: .; V: TRBV7-2; J: TRBJ2-3; D: .; CDR3: CASSLGGAGDTQYF; DNA: TGTGCCAGCAGCTTAGGGGGGGCTGGGGATACGCAGTATTTT
size: .; V: TRBV7-2; J: TRBJ2-3; D: TRBD2; CDR3: CASSLRIAGGTDTQYF; DNA: TGTGCCAGCAGCCTCCGAATAGCGGGGGGAACAGATACGCAGTATTTT
size: once; V: TRBV29-1; J: TRBJ2-1; D: TRBD2; CDR3: CSVLYLFRLTSGPYNEQFF; DNA: TGCAGCGTCCTCTACCTTTTTAGACTGACTAGCGGGCCATACAATGAGCAGTTCTTC
size: .; V: TRBV7-3; J: TRBJ2-2; D: TRBD1; CDR3: CASSGPGTGTTGELFF; DNA: TGTGCCAGCAGCGGCCCCGGGACAGGGACCACCGGGGAGCTGTTTTTT
size: .; V: TRBV4-2; J: TRBJ1-2; D: .; CDR3: CASSQVSSSYGYTF; DNA: TGTGCCAGCAGCCAAGTTAGCAGTTCCTATGGCTACACCTTC
size: .; V: TRBV25-1; J: TRBJ1-3; D: .; CDR3: CASSEPGSGNTIYF; DNA: TGTGCCAGCAGTGAGCCAGGCAGCGGAAACACCATATATTTT
size: .; V: TRBV6-5; J: TRBJ1-2; D: TRBD1; CDR3: CASSRLSQGADYTF; DNA: TGTGCCAGCAGTCGTCTCTCACAGGGGGCCGACTACACCTTC
size: .; V: TRBV5-1; J: TRBJ1-1; D: .; CDR3: CASTSDFMNTEAFF; DNA: TGCGCCAGCACCTCGGACTTCATGAACACTGAAGCTTTCTTT
size: .; V: TRBV7-2; J: TRBJ2-7; D: TRBD2; CDR3: CASSLAKMGGSSYEQYF; DNA: TGTGCCAGCAGCTTAGCGAAAATGGGCGGGAGCTCCTACGAGCAGTACTTC
size: .; V: TRBV4-3; J: TRBJ2-3; D: .; CDR3: CASSQAWDNTDTQYF; DNA: TGCGCCAGCAGCCAAGCTTGGGACAACACAGATACGCAGTATTTT
size: .; V: TRBV6-5; J: TRBJ1-2; D: .; CDR3: CASSYVREDGYTF; DNA: TGTGCCAGCAGTTACGTCAGGGAGGATGGCTACACCTTC
size: .; V: TRBV14; J: TRBJ2-3; D: .; CDR3: CASSQRGHVSTDTQYF; DNA: TGTGCCAGCAGCCAAAGAGGACACGTTAGCACAGATACGCAGTATTTT
size: .; V: TRBV19; J: TRBJ1-6; D: TRBD1; CDR3: CASSITTGDSPLHF; DNA: TGTGCCAGTAGTATAACCACAGGGGATTCACCCCTCCACTTT
size: few; V: TRBV28; J: TRBJ2-7; D: TRBD1; CDR3: CASSFWDRSHEQYF; DNA: TGTGCCAGCAGTTTTTGGGACAGGAGCCACGAGCAGTACTTC
size: few; V: TRBV5-1; J: TRBJ2-4; D: TRBD2; CDR3: CASSPNPGLAGGAKNIQYF; DNA: TGCGCCAGCAGTCCAAATCCGGGACTAGCGGGAGGGGCCAAAAACATTCAGTACTTC
size: once; V: TRBV7-3; J: TRBJ1-1; D: TRBD1; CDR3: CASSSPQGAVTEAFF; DNA: TGTGCCAGCAGCTCTCCCCAGGGGGCGGTCACTGAAGCTTTCTTT
size: .; V: TRBV27; J: TRBJ2-6; D: TRBD1; CDR3: CASSLFYRGSGANVLTF; DNA: TGTGCCAGCAGTTTATTCTACAGGGGCTCTGGGGCCAACGTCCTGACTTTC
size: .; V: TRBV19; J: TRBJ1-5; D: .; CDR3: CASSIVGYSNQPQHF; DNA: TGTGCCAGTAGTATAGTCGGATATAGCAATCAGCCCCAGCATTTT
size: .; V: TRBV6-5; J: TRBJ1-1; D: .; CDR3: CASSNKNTEAFF; DNA: TGTGCCAGCAGCAACAAGAACACTGAAGCTTTCTTT
size: .; V: TRBV6-5; J: TRBJ1-1; D: TRBD1; CDR3: CASSHGTGGEFGAFF; DNA: TGTGCCAGCAGCCACGGGACAGGGGGCGAGTTTGGAGCTTTCTTT
size: .; V: TRBV7-7; J: TRBJ2-1; D: .; CDR3: CASSTGSTLYNEQFF; DNA: TGTGCCAGCAGCACAGGGTCCACCCTTTACAATGAGCAGTTCTTC
size: .; V: TRBV19; J: TRBJ1-2; D: TRBD1; CDR3: CAGNRGGGYTF; DNA: TGTGCCGGCAACAGGGGAGGTGGCTACACCTTC
size: .; V: TRBV19; J: TRBJ2-1; D: TRBD1; CDR3: CASSPLDRGYNEQFF; DNA: TGTGCCAGTAGTCCTCTCGACAGGGGCTACAATGAGCAGTTCTTC
size: once; V: TRBV7-9; J: TRBJ2-3; D: TRBD2; CDR3: CASSLLLAGGTDTQYF; DNA: TGTGCCAGCAGCTTACTTCTAGCGGGGGGCACAGATACGCAGTATTTT
size: few; V: TRBV19; J: TRBJ2-1; D: .; CDR3: CASSIGHPYNEQFF; DNA: TGTGCCAGTAGTATCGGGCACCCCTACAATGAGCAGTTCTTC
size: few; V: TRBV4-2; J: TRBJ2-1; D: .; CDR3: CASSQGVSEQFF; DNA: TGTGCCAGCAGCCAAGGGGTTTCGGAGCAGTTCTTC
size: .; V: TRBV6-5; J: TRBJ1-1; D: .; CDR3: CASSYLGQLTEAFF; DNA: TGTGCCAGCAGTTACTTGGGGCAGCTCACTGAAGCTTTCTTT
size: .; V: TRBV7-3; J: TRBJ2-1; D: .; CDR3: CASSPVGSSVNEQFF; DNA: TGTGCCAGCAGCCCCGTTGGGAGCTCGGTAAATGAGCAGTTCTTC
size: .; V: TRBV6-6; J: TRBJ1-1; D: .; CDR3: CASRAAGIGTEAFF; DNA: TGTGCCAGCAGAGCCGCAGGGATTGGCACTGAAGCTTTCTTT
size: .; V: TRBV5-6; J: TRBJ1-1; D: .; CDR3: CASSSQGLTEAFF; DNA: TGTGCCAGCAGCTCCCAGGGGCTCACTGAAGCTTTCTTT
size: few; V: TRBV2; J: TRBJ2-3; D: .; CDR3: CASSEFIQGTQYF; DNA: TGTGCCAGCAGTGAGTTCATCCAAGGTACGCAGTATTTT
size: .; V: TRBV18; J: TRBJ2-2; D: .; CDR3: CASSPLTTGELFF; DNA: TGTGCCAGCTCACCACTAACCACCGGGGAGCTGTTTTTT
size: .; V: TRBV7-9; J: TRBJ2-2; D: TRBD1; CDR3: CASRTGDPNTGELFF; DNA: TGTGCCAGCAGAACAGGGGACCCTAACACCGGGGAGCTGTTTTTT
size: .; V: TRBV19; J: TRBJ2-1; D: TRBD2; CDR3: CASSLSGSSYNEQFF; DNA: TGTGCCAGTAGCCTAAGCGGGAGCTCCTACAATGAGCAGTTCTTC
size: .; V: TRBV18; J: TRBJ1-4; D: .; CDR3: CASSPQSNEKLFF; DNA: TGTGCCAGCTCACCGCAGTCTAATGAAAAACTGTTTTTT